The clone carrying this TCR beta chain occurred once. The protocol was immunoSEQ multiplex PCR, while the TCRdb copy is restricted to in-frame clones and leaves out a portion. The profile covers a few hundred thousand clones, with about 82% appearing a single time and 1.5% to 2% taken by the ten largest. The data belong to a study of blood T cell repertoires in COVID-19. Germline assignment: CDR1 SGHVS and CDR2 FNYEAQ. The V end lost 4 bases, the J end lost 5 bases, and 8 bases lay between the germline ends. The CDR3 runs to 12 residues. The sequencing input was peripheral blood. The receptor was isolated from a woman between 45 and 60 years old with acute or convalescent COVID-19. This chain joins TRBV7-6 and TRBJ1-1, with D tentatively TRBD1 (5 bases). The CDR3 nucleotides read TGTGCCAGCAGCTCGGGGGGGACTGAAGCTTTCTTT. Its translation: CASSSGGTEAFF.